This T cell receptor beta chain is drawn from a study of blood T cell repertoires in COVID-19 (dated by TCRdb to the early 2020s). Concerning the study at large: The collaborator samples originated in the United States, Italy and Spain and spanned the acute and convalescent phases of COVID-19. The repertoires were released in a freely available public database meant as a resource for research on the immune response to SARS-CoV-2. The prospective study material was composed of cDNA or gDNA derived from T cells, B-cell-depleted T cells, or PBMCs. The samples were drawn from two sources: the first 160 participants of the ongoing ImmuneRACE study, and 1,000 to 1,500 subjects contributed by 6 global collaborators. The sample metadata nearly always contained a de-identified subject ID, COVID-19 status, age in years and sex. Subjects who had been exposed to COVID-19, were actively infected with it, or had recovered from it provided the deeply sampled blood TCRbeta repertoires that made up the dataset. Where available, HLA class I and class II types were taken from metadata supplied by the sample provider and were not determined by assay-based typing. Overall study results and their limits: The quantity of clinical and demographic metadata differed by source and by participant and was supplied without curation.

Whole blood was collected in K2EDTA tubes by collaborating institutions according to the institutions' own protocols. Collaborator samples were shipped for TCRbeta analysis as frozen whole blood, isolated PBMCs, or DNA extracted from either sample type. On this clone: What antigen it recognizes has not been identified. No base qualities exist here, and no much larger clone lies one base off it.

Taken from the germline V gene (reference sequence), the CDR1 and CDR2 loops are LNHDA and SQIVND. Its CDR3 holds 13 amino acids, cysteine through phenylalanine. The sequence is cut down to CDR3 DNA, 39 bases in frame from base 1. Relative to germline, V is missing 5 bases and J is missing 9 bases, with 4 bases of the junction outside any gene match. TCRbeta CDR3 regions were amplified from genomic DNA using the immunoSEQ Assay, a bias-controlled multiplex PCR. The study's processing was this. Within the assay, amplification of reference gene primers was used to estimate how many nucleated cells each sample contained. To quantify the absolute abundance of each unique TCRbeta CDR3 rearrangement, sequence reads were collapsed and filtered. For each sample, productive Simpson clonality was calculated as the square root of Simpson's diversity index over productive rearrangements. TCRdb took this table from immuneACCESS and kept in-frame rearrangements with V and J called. Such tables lack part of the clones; where checked against another copy, unresolved V genes explain under half of the gap, and the rest is unexplained. V and J calls and clone size follow that table, whereas D and trimming were derived from the DNA. The sample profile shows roughly 100,000 clones; over 70% of them were found once. The ten biggest clones cover 13% of the sample.

The sequence is built from TRBV19 and TRBJ1-6, with TRBD1 identical over 7 junction bases. Material: peripheral blood. The clonotype comes from a human donor in a cohort sampled during active or convalescent COVID-19. The CDR3 is CASSVDRASPLHF. The nucleotides read TGTGCCAGTAGTGTCGACAGGGCTTCACCCCTCCACTTT.